Listed here are 29 T cell receptor beta chains from one sample, sequenced in a study of T cell responses to AZD1222 COVID-19 vaccine. Clones were sequenced by immunoSEQ multiplex PCR, and TCRdb holds only the in-frame ones, with some missing. This table holds over 150,000 clones, about nine tenths found once. Source: peripheral blood, taken on day 0 of AZD1222 vaccination. These TCRs come from an adult in good health.

The chain uses TRBV5-4 and TRBJ1-2; D is ambiguous. The germline gives CDR1 SGHNT, CDR2 YYREEE (reference sequence). This CDR3 comprises 14 residues. V was shortened by 0 bases and J by 5 bases, with 11 bases between the two germline ends. The CDR3 DNA follows: TGTGCCAGCAGCTTGGGCGGGTTAGAGTATGGCTACACCTTC. Residues: CASSLGGLEYGYTF.

The chain employs TRBV5-6 and TRBJ1-4; D ambiguous. The CDR3 runs to 13 residues. The V gene lost 2 bases and the J gene lost 8 bases, with 10 bases spanning the gap. Germline V gene sequence: CDR1 SGHDT, CDR2 YYEEEE. As DNA, the CDR3 is TGTGCCAGCAGCTTTTTCCGGGCGGAAAAACTGTTTTTT. Translation gives CASSFFRAEKLFF.

This rearrangement joins TRBV6-5 to TRBJ1-2; perhaps TRBD1 as D (6 bases). The CDR3 loop spans 14 amino acids. Per germline, CDR1 MNHEY and CDR2 SVGAGI. The V gene lost 5 bases and the J gene lost 4 bases, with 14 bases spanning the gap. CDR3 residues: CASSPYQTGYGYTF. The CDR3 DNA reads as TGTGCCAGCAGTCCTTACCAGACAGGCTATGGCTACACCTTC.

The chain recombines TRBV24-1 with TRBJ2-3; 9 nucleotides line up with TRBD2. CDR3 length: 14 residues. V lost 11 bases to trimming and J lost 2 bases; unmatched junction nucleotides: 7. CDR1 is KGHDR and CDR2 is SFDVKD in the germline V gene. The CDR3 DNA is TGTGCCAGTATGGCGGGAGGGGCCACAGATACGCAGTATTTT. Translating gives CASMAGGATDTQYF.

The chain couples TRBV5-4 to TRBJ2-3, with 11 bases fitting TRBD2. V gave up 4 bases and J gave up 7 bases; unmatched junction bases: 8. Germline CDR1 reads SGHNT; CDR2 reads YYREEE (reference sequence). The CDR3 has 15 residues. As DNA, the CDR3 is TGTGCCAGCAGCCCCGGGACTAGCGGCTCACATACGCAGTATTTT. The encoded protein is CASSPGTSGSHTQYF.

The chain carries TRBV28 and TRBJ2-5, with D perhaps given as TRBD1 or TRBD2 (7 bases each). This CDR3 spans 15 amino acids. V gave up 4 bases and J gave up 4 bases, with 16 bases separating them. Germline CDR1 is MDHEN and CDR2 is SYDVKM. The CDR3 coding sequence is TGTGCCAGCAGTTCGCACACCAGGGGGGGAGAGACCCAGTACTTC. Translating gives CASSSHTRGGETQYF.

The table lists this clone with a few counts. This sample also contains other DNA sequences that code for the same CDR3. The V and J genes are TRBV5-1 and TRBJ2-1; 8 bases fit TRBD2. The CDR3 is 13 amino acids. CDR1 SGHRS and CDR2 YFSETQ come from the germline V gene. J lost 6 bases, V lost 4 bases, and 3 bases had no gene match. The CDR3 DNA is TGCGCCAGCAGCCTGGGACTAGTCAATGAGCAGTTCTTC. Protein sequence: CASSLGLVNEQFF.

This rearrangement joins TRBV30 to TRBJ2-2; 8 bases map to TRBD2. The length of the CDR3 is 17 residues. Trimming at V came to 0 bases and at J to 2 bases, leaving 8 bases not matched to a gene. Germline V gene sequence: CDR1 GTSNPN, CDR2 SVGIG (reference sequence). The CDR3 region has the DNA TGTGCCTGGAGTGTGATAGGGCTAGCGGGTAACACCGGGGAGCTGTTTTTT. Translating it yields CAWSVIGLAGNTGELFF.

The V call is TRBV30, the J call TRBJ1-2, with D perhaps matching TRBD1 (6 bases). V shed 0 bases and J shed 5 bases, with 10 bases lying between them. The CDR3 runs 13 residues. CDR1 and CDR2 (germline): GTSNPN, SVGIG (reference sequence). CDR3 region: CAWSVPGHYGYTF. The CDR3 region has the DNA TGTGCCTGGAGTGTCCCGGGACATTATGGCTACACCTTC.

The J gene is TRBJ2-1, the V gene TRBV11-2, with 9 nucleotides matching TRBD2. This CDR3 spans 17 amino acids. The germline CDR1 and CDR2 sequences are SGHAT and FQNNGV. Losses at the gene ends were 3 bases for V and 7 bases for J; bases not matched to a gene: 13. DNA of the CDR3: TGTGCCAGCAGCTTCAGACTAATAGCGGGAGTCAGAAATGAGCAGTTCTTC. It encodes CASSFRLIAGVRNEQFF. Using reference TRBV11-2 and TRBJ2-1 for the parts outside the CDR3, the full variable domain is EAGVAQSPRYKIIEKRQSVAFWCNPISGHATLYWYQQILGQGPKLLIQFQNNGVVDDSQLPKDRFSAERLKGVDSTLKIQPAKLEDSAVYLCASSFRLIAGVRNEQFFGPGTRLTVL.

This clone turned up a few times. This rearrangement joins TRBV6-2 or TRBV6-3 to TRBJ2-5; TRBD1 or TRBD2 may be the D gene (5 bases each). This CDR3 has 15 amino acids. Germline V CDR1 and CDR2: MNHEY, SVGEGT. V lost 0 bases, J lost 5 bases, and 13 bases lay in between. The chain's CDR3 is CASSYSNSGTETQYF. In DNA form, the CDR3 reads TGTGCCAGCAGTTACTCGAACTCCGGGACCGAGACCCAGTACTTC.

V is TRBV2 and J is TRBJ2-5; D is perhaps TRBD1 or TRBD2 (5 bases each). The CDR3 sequence is 15 residues long. V gave up 3 bases and J gave up 5 bases, with 16 bases separating them. Germline loops: CDR1 SNHLY, CDR2 FYNNEI. The CDR3 reads CASSDWQGGGETQYF. Written as DNA, the CDR3 is TGTGCCAGCAGTGATTGGCAGGGCGGCGGGGAGACCCAGTACTTC.

This rearrangement joins TRBV14 to TRBJ1-2; D unclear. V was cut by 1 base and J by 4 bases, with 7 bases left in between. This CDR3 region has 13 residues. CDR1 and CDR2 (germline): SGHDN, FVKESK. Here the CDR3 reads CASSQGLTYGYTF. CDR3 bases: TGTGCCAGCAGCCAAGGACTAACCTATGGCTACACCTTC.

This clone was counted only a few times. CDR3 sequence (DNA): TGTGCCAGCAGCTATGACAGATCTAATGAAAAACTGTTTTTT. Translating gives CASSYDRSNEKLFF. This chain connects TRBV6-5 to TRBJ1-4, with D possibly TRBD1 on 5 matching bases. The CDR3 sequence is 14 residues long. Deletions cut 6 bases from V and 3 bases from J, with 11 bases between. The germline CDR1 and CDR2 sequences are MNHEY and SVGAGI.

This clone was counted once. The chain is built from TRBV5-8 and TRBJ2-7; possibly TRBD1 for D (5 bases). V was shortened by 3 bases and J by 5 bases, with 12 bases between the two germline ends. CDR1 is SGHTS, CDR2 YDEGEE, per germline. This CDR3 comprises 13 residues. CDR3 region: CASSYSGIHEQYF. DNA of the CDR3: TGTGCCAGCAGCTATTCAGGGATCCACGAGCAGTACTTC.

This clone showed up just a few times. The rearrangement links TRBV3-1 (or the pseudogene TRBV3-2) to TRBJ1-3, with D perhaps TRBD1 (5 bases). The CDR3 is made up of 15 amino acids. Germline assignment: CDR1 LGHDT and CDR2 YNNKEL (reference sequence). The V end was cut by 1 base, the J end by 4 bases, with 11 bases between. The CDR3 DNA reads TGTGCCAGCAGCCAAGCTTGGGGCTTAGGAAACACCATATATTTT. Translated, it gives CASSQAWGLGNTIYF.

The V call is TRBV10-2, the J call TRBJ1-2; the D is unclear. This CDR3 is built from 11 residues. The germline V and J ends were trimmed by 8 bases and 2 bases, with 6 bases remaining between them. Per the germline V gene, CDR1 is WSHSY and CDR2 is SAAADI. The CDR3 nucleotides are TGCGCCAGCTCACCAAACTATGGCTACACCTTC. It yields the protein CASSPNYGYTF.

The sample holds a few counts of this clone. The gene calls are TRBV28 and TRBJ1-2; no firm D call. Trimming removed 0 bases from V and 8 bases from J, with 7 bases in between. CDR3 size: 12 residues. Germline V gives CDR1 MDHEN, CDR2 SYDVKM. CDR3 loop: CASSLWGGGYTF. CDR3 DNA: TGTGCCAGCAGTTTATGGGGAGGCGGCTACACCTTC.

V usage is TRBV28 and J usage is TRBJ2-1; 7 nucleotides agree with TRBD1. The CDR3 has 14 residues. J was trimmed by 3 bases and V by 5 bases; bases with no gene match: 4. Germline loops: CDR1 MDHEN, CDR2 SYDVKM. For the CDR3, the DNA is TGTGCCAGCAGTCCCGGGACAGTCTACAATGAGCAGTTCTTC. Its translation is CASSPGTVYNEQFF.

The CDR3 bases are TGCGCCAGCAGCTCCGGACAGGGAGGGTACAATGAGCAGTTCTTC. Protein: CASSSGQGGYNEQFF. The chain recombines TRBV5-1 with TRBJ2-1, with D maybe TRBD1 (8 bases). The CDR3 consists of 15 residues. From germline, CDR1 is SGHRS and CDR2 YFSETQ. Trimming pared 3 bases from V and 4 bases from J, leaving 14 bases between.

V gene TRBV5-4 combines with J gene TRBJ2-5; 10 positions agree with TRBD2. The CDR3 consists of 18 residues. Trimming cost V 0 bases and J 5 bases; bases outside gene matches: 13. Germline V gives CDR1 SGHNT, CDR2 YYREEE (reference sequence). CDR3 sequence (DNA): TGTGCCAGCAGCTTGGGGGGGGCTAGCGGGAGCCGGAAGGAGACCCAGTACTTC. This encodes CASSLGGASGSRKETQYF.

V usage is TRBV25-1 and J usage is TRBJ2-2, with TRBD1 matching over 8 bases. Looked up from germline, CDR1 is MGHDK and CDR2 is SYGVNS. CDR3 size: 17 residues. After removal of 3 bases from V and 4 bases from J, the junction contained 10 bases not matched to a gene. The CDR3 sequence: CASSDPRGQASTGELFF. The CDR3 nucleotides read TGTGCCAGCAGTGACCCTCGGGGACAGGCCTCCACCGGGGAGCTGTTTTTT.

CDR3 bases: TGTGCCAGCAGCCCTGGTAGCAATCAGCCCCAGCATTTT. This translates into CASSPGSNQPQHF. The genes are TRBV5-6 and TRBJ1-5; D uncertain. Per germline, CDR1 SGHDT and CDR2 YYEEEE. Trimming took off 4 bases at V and 0 bases at J, with 5 bases between the two ends. The CDR3 has 13 residues.

This sequence joins TRBV7-9 and TRBJ2-3; TRBD2 might be the D (6 bases). Germline-derived CDR1 and CDR2 are SEHNR and FQNEAQ (reference sequence). This CDR3 is built from 14 residues. V lost 1 base and J 7 bases, leaving 12 bases between the germline ends. The CDR3: CASSLDRGRNTQYF. The CDR3 DNA is TGTGCCAGCAGCTTAGATCGGGGGAGAAATACGCAGTATTTT.

V usage is TRBV30 and J usage is TRBJ1-5; the match to TRBD1 covers 9 bases. The germline V gene encodes CDR1 GTSNPN and CDR2 SVGIG (reference sequence). The ends lost 4 bases at V and 8 bases at J; junction bases unmatched: 3. There are 12 residues in the CDR3. In nucleotides, the CDR3 is TGTGCCTGGAACAGGGGGCTGGAGCCCCAGCATTTT. It translates to CAWNRGLEPQHF.

This clone was counted a few times. The CDR3 spells CASSYAGTGNEQYF. The CDR3 nucleotides are TGTGCCAGCAGTTACGCCGGGACAGGGAACGAGCAGTACTTC. V gene TRBV6-5 combines with J gene TRBJ2-7, with 9 bases lining up with TRBD1. Per germline, CDR1 MNHEY and CDR2 SVGAGI. With 2 bases clipped from V and 5 bases from J, the junction kept 4 bases outside the gene matches. CDR3 size: 14 residues.

The chain has TRBV28 and TRBJ2-7; D is undetermined. Germline-derived CDR1 and CDR2 are MDHEN and SYDVKM. The CDR3 consists of 14 residues. With 6 bases removed from V and 2 bases from J, the gap between germline ends came to 14 bases. The DNA of the CDR3 is TGTGCCAGCAGCGGCCGGGTCCAACCCTACGAGCAGTACTTC. Translated, it gives CASSGRVQPYEQYF.

The chain is built from TRBV7-9 and TRBJ2-2; TRBD2 matches at 7 bases. The CDR3 runs to 16 residues. After removal of 4 bases from V and 6 bases from J, the junction contained 11 bases not matched to a gene. CDR1 is SEHNR and CDR2 is FQNEAQ in the germline V gene (reference sequence). CDR3 residues: CASSSRGSGFAGELFF. The CDR3 DNA sequence: TGTGCCAGCAGCTCCCGGGGTAGCGGGTTCGCCGGGGAGCTGTTTTTT.

The genes are TRBV10-3 and TRBJ2-3; D gene unclear. CDR1 and CDR2 from the germline V gene are ENHRY and SYGVKD. Trimming removed 10 bases at V and 1 base at J, with 12 bases between. CDR3 length: 13 amino acids. The CDR3 DNA reads as TGTGCCACGCCACGACTGGGCACAGATACGCAGTATTTT. It is translated as CATPRLGTDTQYF.